Below, 8 T cell receptor beta chains from the same sample are listed, as sequenced in a study of OX40 agonist ivuxolimab in advanced cancers. Measured with immunoSEQ multiplex PCR; TCRdb has only the in-frame clones, and not every one. The sample has about 69,000 clones; approximately 93% are singletons. The sequenced sample was CD4+ or CD8+ T cells sorted from blood, obtained in a trial of the OX40 agonist ivuxolimab. The source is an adult with an advanced solid tumor such as melanoma, head and neck, liver or kidney cancer.

The chain's CDR3 is CASTSRWGAENGYTF. CDR3 sequence (DNA): TGCGCCAGCACCTCTCGTTGGGGGGCGGAGAATGGCTACACCTTC. The chain employs TRBV5-1 and TRBJ1-2; D is perhaps TRBD1 (6 bases). V lost 6 bases and J 6 bases, leaving 21 bases between the germline ends. The CDR3 totals 15 residues. Germline V gene lookup returns CDR1 SGHRS and CDR2 YFSETQ.

This clone was seen more than once but under ten times. V is TRBV14 and J is TRBJ1-4; 7 nucleotides align to TRBD1. Trimming took 4 bases from V and 7 from J; bases not matched to a gene: 15. The CDR3 totals 17 residues. Germline lookup yields CDR1 SGHDN and CDR2 FVKESK. CDR3 loop: CASSRLSGTAVSEKLFF. In DNA, the CDR3 is TGTGCCAGCAGCCGCCTTTCCGGGACAGCGGTTTCTGAAAAACTGTTTTTT.

This chain connects TRBV7-9 to TRBJ2-7; D might be TRBD1 or TRBD2, each matching 5 bases. CDR1 SEHNR and CDR2 FQNEAQ come from the germline V gene (reference sequence). The CDR3 has 14 amino acids. V lost 5 bases and J 2 bases, leaving 13 bases between the germline ends. The CDR3 nucleotides are TGTGCCAGCAGCCAACCGGGACCAACCTACGAGCAGTACTTC. Its translation: CASSQPGPTYEQYF.

The V call is TRBV5-1, the J call TRBJ2-5; 13 nucleotides line up with TRBD2. The CDR3 consists of 18 residues. V shed 4 bases and J 5 bases; nucleotides not matched to a gene: 14. Germline CDR1 SGHRS, CDR2 YFSETQ. The CDR3 DNA reads TGCGCCAGCAGCCCCGGACTAGCGGGAGTCATTCGTGGGGAGACCCAGTACTTC. It translates to CASSPGLAGVIRGETQYF.

V usage is TRBV28 and J usage is TRBJ2-7, with D perhaps being TRBD1 or TRBD2 (5 bases each). There are 12 residues in the CDR3. Germline-derived CDR1 and CDR2 are MDHEN and SYDVKM. V gave up 8 bases and J gave up 1 base, with 9 bases separating them. Here the CDR3 DNA reads TGTGCCAGCGAGGGGCCGTCCTACGAGCAGTACTTC. Residues: CASEGPSYEQYF.

The chain links TRBV2 to TRBJ1-2; TRBD1 is a possible D gene (6 bases). Germline assignment: CDR1 SNHLY and CDR2 FYNNEI. The CDR3 loop spans 13 amino acids. Between the trimmed V and J ends, which lost 6 bases and 4 bases, there was a span of 12 bases. The CDR3 DNA follows: TGTGCCAGCAGGACAGGACTGGCCTATGGCTACACCTTC. This encodes CASRTGLAYGYTF. Using reference TRBV2 and TRBJ1-2 for the parts outside the CDR3, the full variable domain is EPEVTQTPSHQVTQMGQEVILRCVPISNHLYFYWYRQILGQKVEFLVSFYNNEISEKSEIFDDQFSVERPDGSNFTLKIRSTKLEDSAMYFCASRTGLAYGYTFGSGTRLTVV.

V gene TRBV7-3 combines with J gene TRBJ2-2; D uncertain. V was cut by 5 bases and J by 6 bases, with 13 bases left in between. The germline V gene has CDR1 SGHTA and CDR2 FQGTGA. The CDR3 runs to 14 residues. The CDR3 nucleotides read TGTGCCAGCAGCCCCGATCCTGCCCCCGGGGAGCTGTTTTTT. Translation gives CASSPDPAPGELFF.

The chain uses TRBV19 and TRBJ1-2, with D perhaps TRBD1 (6 bases). The CDR3 sequence is 13 residues long. Per germline, CDR1 LNHDA and CDR2 SQIVND (reference sequence). V lost 9 bases, J lost 8 bases, and 19 bases lay in between. In nucleotides, the CDR3 is TGTGCCAGCAACGTCGGGACAACCGGGGGCTACACCTTC. Protein sequence: CASNVGTTGGYTF. The whole variable domain, filled in from reference TRBV19 and TRBJ1-2, reads DGGITQSPKYLFRKEGQNVTLSCEQNLNHDAMYWYRQDPGQGLRLIYYSQIVNDFQKGDIAEGYSVSREKKESFPLTVTSAQKNPTAFYLCASNVGTTGGYTFGSGTRLTVV.